The clone carrying this T cell receptor (beta chain) is labeled medium-sized. Its specificity is not known. The sample is drawn from a study of liver allograft versus peripheral blood T cells. Study-level information: What was compared were the T cell receptor repertoires in transplanted livers and those in the peripheral blood of recipients. Study-wide results and caveats: Differences were reported between the T cell receptor repertoires inside liver allografts and those that were detected in peripheral blood.

The CDR3 has 14 amino acids. Germline CDR1 and CDR2: SGHTA and FQGNSA. Trimming pared 3 bases from V and 6 bases from J, leaving 11 bases between. TCRdb reprocessed the reads via MiXCR and lists one record per CDR3 protein. The table shows about 13,000 distinct CDR3 sequences, with around 18% occurring only once. The chain is built from TRBV7-2 and TRBJ2-2; D is undetermined. This TCR came from a human patient who had a liver transplant. Some T cells may be provided by the graft donor. CDR3 sequence reads: CASSFNSRAGELFF. As DNA, the CDR3 is TGTGCCAGCAGCTTCAACAGTAGGGCCGGGGAGCTGTTTTTT. The full variable domain, its missing parts supplied by reference TRBV7-2 and TRBJ2-2, is GAGVSQSPSNKVTEKGKDVELRCDPISGHTALYWYRQSLGQGLEFLIYFQGNSAPDKSGLPSDRFSAERTGGSVSTLTIQRTQQEDSAVYLCASSFNSRAGELFFGEGSRLTVL.